A selection of T cell receptor beta chains follows, all from one sample in a study of T cell responses to AZD1222 COVID-19 vaccine. The table came from immunoSEQ multiplex PCR; TCRdb's copy has only in-frame clones and leaves some out. The sample shows some 56,000 clones, around 85% of them seen only once. The sample here was peripheral blood, taken on day 0 of AZD1222 vaccination. These TCRs come from an adult in good health. Each CDR3 is given with its conserved first and last residue. A D gene is named only where the DNA matches it firmly. Clone size is given for some rows only: seen once, a few or many times, or a class if the clone is expanded.

DNA | CDR3 | D | V | length | size | J
TGTGCCAGCAGCTTGATGGGGGCGAAGTACGAGCAGTACTTC | CASSLMGAKYEQYF | . | TRBV5-6 | 14 | . | TRBJ2-7
TGTGGCTGTCGGGGCCCCGCCACCGGGGAGCTGTTTTTT | CGCRGPATGELFF | . | TRBV6-5 | 13 | . | TRBJ2-2
TGTGCCAGCAGCGTGGGGGAACCCTACGAGCAGTACTTC | CASSVGEPYEQYF | . | TRBV9 | 13 | few | TRBJ2-7
TGCGCCAGCAGCGCAGGATCGGTTTCCGAGACCCAGTACTTC | CASSAGSVSETQYF | . | TRBV5-1 | 14 | . | TRBJ2-5
TGTGCCAGCAGTCTAGGGGAGACCCAGTACTTC | CASSLGETQYF | . | TRBV12-3/TRBV12-4 | 11 | . | TRBJ2-5
TGTGCCAGCTCACCCTCCCCGGTAGGGGTCGGAGCTGAAGCTTTCTTT | CASSPSPVGVGAEAFF | . | TRBV18 | 16 | . | TRBJ1-1
TGTGCCACCAGTGACCCAGGGGCGGGGGGCCACAATGAGCAGTTCTTC | CATSDPGAGGHNEQFF | TRBD2 | TRBV24-1 | 16 | . | TRBJ2-1
TGTGCCAGCAGCCTGAGGACTAGCGGAGAAGGAGAGACCCAGTACTTC | CASSLRTSGEGETQYF | TRBD2 | TRBV7-2 | 16 | . | TRBJ2-5
TGTGCCAGTAGTATCCGGGACGCTCTTCTCTATGGCTACACCTTC | CASSIRDALLYGYTF | . | TRBV19 | 15 | . | TRBJ1-2
TGTGCCAGCGGACAGGGGGCGGATTCACCCCTCCACTTT | CASGQGADSPLHF | TRBD1 | TRBV27 | 13 | few | TRBJ1-6
TGTGCCAGCAGTGAAGTAGGGACAGGGTGGATAACTGCTAATGAAAAACTGTTTTTT | CASSEVGTGWITANEKLFF | TRBD1 | TRBV6-1 | 19 | . | TRBJ1-4
TGTGCCAGCAGCGTAGGGGGTTCTGGGGCCAACGTCCTGACTTTC | CASSVGGSGANVLTF | . | TRBV9 | 15 | . | TRBJ2-6
TGTGCCAGCAGTCAAGACAGGGGTACTGAAGCTTTCTTT | CASSQDRGTEAFF | TRBD1 | TRBV6-4 | 13 | . | TRBJ1-1
TGTGCCAGCTCAGCGACAGGGGGTTTCAAGAACACTGAAGCTTTCTTT | CASSATGGFKNTEAFF | TRBD1 | TRBV18 | 16 | . | TRBJ1-1
TGTGCCACCAGCAGAACCGGGCCGGTTGGGTGGAATGAGCAGTTCTTC | CATSRTGPVGWNEQFF | . | TRBV15 | 16 | . | TRBJ2-1
TGCGCCAGCAGCTTATGGACAGGGCAGAGCACAGATACGCAGTATTTT | CASSLWTGQSTDTQYF | TRBD1 | TRBV5-1 | 16 | . | TRBJ2-3
TGTGCCAGCAGCTACAGGGGCGATGAGCAGTTCTTC | CASSYRGDEQFF | TRBD1 | TRBV9 | 12 | . | TRBJ2-1
TGTGCCACCAAAGAACAGGGGGCGAATGAGCAGTTCTTC | CATKEQGANEQFF | TRBD1 | TRBV19 | 13 | . | TRBJ2-1
TGTGCCAGCCGGCGGGACAGGGGATTAGTGAACACTGAAGCTTTCTTT | CASRRDRGLVNTEAFF | TRBD1 | TRBV6-9 | 16 | . | TRBJ1-1
TGCAGTGCTAGTAGCACCTCCTACGAGCAGTACTTC | CSASSTSYEQYF | . | TRBV20-1 | 12 | . | TRBJ2-7
TGCACCAGCAGCCAAGATCTCTCGATTTTGAGGGGAGAGGCTCAGCCCCAGCATTTT | CTSSQDLSILRGEAQPQHF | . | TRBV1 | 19 | . | TRBJ1-5
TGTGCCAGCAGCTTGCAGGAGGCCGGGGGTGAGCAGTTCTTC | CASSLQEAGGEQFF | . | TRBV7-9 | 14 | . | TRBJ2-1
TGCGCCAGCAGCTTGGAGGGCGGAAAAAACACTGAAGCTTTCTTT | CASSLEGGKNTEAFF | . | TRBV5-1 | 15 | . | TRBJ1-1
TGTGCCAGCAGCTTAGACGCAGCGGGGGAAACCCGGATGATGTTCTTC | CASSLDAAGETRMMFF | TRBD2 | TRBV7-3 | 16 | . | TRBJ2-1
TGCGCCAGCAGCCCAGCAAACAGCTACGAGCAGTACTTC | CASSPANSYEQYF | . | TRBV5-1 | 13 | . | TRBJ2-7
TGTGCCAGCGGACCTCCGGGACTACAGTACTTC | CASGPPGLQYF | TRBD2 | TRBV27 | 11 | . | TRBJ2-4